The sequence of this T cell receptor (beta chain) was determined in a study of blood T cells in healthy people across ages. Through a sample-barcoded 5' primer and a J-beta primer mix, a second PCR was run for roughly 7 to 12 cycles. A single record per CDR3 protein comes from TCRdb applying MiXCR to the 5' RACE reads. Among 1.8 million or so distinct CDR3 sequences listed, about 39% were seen once. Deletions cut 0 bases from V and 0 bases from J, with 9 bases between. Germline V gene lookup returns CDR1 LGHNA and CDR2 YNFKEQ. The CDR3 spans 16 residues. Points from the study as a whole: Possibly, changes in expanded clonotypes were confounded because donor CMV status was unknown. A roughly linear fall in TCR beta diversity per million T cells was seen with increasing age.

As regards this clonotype: What it binds is not known.

V gene TRBV4-2 combines with J gene TRBJ1-3; unclear D gene. The receptor's source is a human donor in good health. Source material: blood. The CDR3 nucleotides are TGTGCCAGCAGCCAAGACCAGGTGATCTCTGGAAACACCATATATTTT. Translated, it gives CASSQDQVISGNTIYF.